These 29 T cell receptor beta chains share one sample of origin, sequenced in a study of monozygotic twins with inflammatory bowel disease. TCRdb re-called the 5' RACE reads; one entry per CDR3 protein, DNA not given. Its listing shows a few hundred thousand distinct CDR3 sequences. Sequencing used blood. These receptor sequences come from a human donor with ulcerative colitis or Crohn's disease, or a healthy co-twin of an affected twin (not recorded which).

V usage is TRBV7-2 and J usage is TRBJ2-7; TCRdb calls TRBD2, which cannot be checked without DNA. Per the germline V gene, CDR1 is SGHTA and CDR2 is FQGNSA. This CDR3 has 15 residues. The CDR3 is CASSLAPVAGYEQYF.

The chain has TRBV5-1 and TRBJ2-7; TCRdb's D call, TRBD2, is unchecked because there is no DNA. There are 15 residues in the CDR3. Germline V gene data show CDR1 as SGHRS and CDR2 as YFSETQ. The CDR3 here is CASSSPSGQTYEQYF.

This chain links TRBV7-8 with TRBJ2-6. Per the germline V gene, CDR1 is SGHVS and CDR2 is FQNEAQ. This CDR3 has 16 residues. The CDR3: CASSPLGSSGANVLTF.

V is TRBV20-1 and J is TRBJ1-4; TCRdb gives TRBD1 as the D gene, but with no DNA this cannot be confirmed. The V gene's germline CDR1 is DFQATT and CDR2 SNEGSKA (reference sequence). The CDR3 covers 12 residues. This CDR3 is CSYRVSNEKLFF.

The V and J genes are TRBV5-4 and TRBJ2-3; the D call of TRBD2 rests on TCRdb alone, since no DNA is present to check it. CDR3 length equals 15 residues. Germline-derived CDR1 and CDR2 are SGHNT and YYREEE (reference sequence). CDR3 loop: CASSFTSSRTDTQYF. Full variable domain (rest looked up from reference TRBV5-4 and TRBJ2-3): ETGVTQSPTHLIKTRGQQVTLRCSSQSGHNTVSWYQQALGQGPQFIFQYYREEENGRGNFPPRFSGLQFPNYSSELNVNALELDDSALYLCASSFTSSRTDTQYFGPGTRLTVL.

This rearrangement joins TRBV29-1 to TRBJ2-3. Germline CDR1 SQVTM, CDR2 ANQGSEA. The CDR3 spans 11 residues. This chain's CDR3 is CSVAVTDTQYF.

The gene calls are TRBV7-9 and TRBJ2-1; TCRdb gives TRBD2 as the D gene, but with no DNA this cannot be confirmed. In germline, CDR1 is SEHNR, CDR2 FQNEAQ (reference sequence). The CDR3 loop spans 15 amino acids. CDR3: CASSLSTSRGNEQFF. Looking up the rest from reference TRBV7-9 and TRBJ2-1 gives the full variable domain: DTGVSQNPRHKITKRGQNVTFRCDPISEHNRLYWYRQTLGQGPEFLTYFQNEAQLEKSRLLSDRFSAERPKGSFSTLEIQRTEQGDSAMYLCASSLSTSRGNEQFFGPGTRLTVL.

The rearrangement joins TRBV3-1 to TRBJ2-1; absent DNA, TCRdb's TRBD1 call cannot be checked. Germline CDR1 is LGHDT and CDR2 is YNNKEL (reference sequence). The CDR3 loop spans 14 amino acids. The chain's CDR3 is CASSPGHRGNEQFF.

This chain connects TRBV11-2 to TRBJ2-3; the D call of TRBD2 rests on TCRdb alone, since no DNA is present to check it. In germline, CDR1 is SGHAT, CDR2 FQNNGV. This CDR3 has 13 amino acids. The CDR3 here is CATGAGVTDTQYF.

Here the CDR3 reads CAIGSGLEGEQFF. V usage is TRBV10-3 and J usage is TRBJ2-1; TCRdb reports TRBD2, a call that lacks DNA to check it against. In germline, CDR1 is ENHRY, CDR2 SYGVKD. The length of the CDR3 is 13 residues.

J is TRBJ2-7 and V is TRBV6-1. The CDR3 is made up of 14 amino acids. In germline, CDR1 is MNHNS, CDR2 SASEGT. CDR3 sequence reads: CASSNLGSSYEQYF.

V and J are TRBV2 and TRBJ1-2; the TCRdb call, TRBD1, lacks DNA for checking. This CDR3 has 15 residues. The germline CDR1 and CDR2 sequences are SNHLY and FYNNEI. CDR3 loop: CASLRDNRFDYGYTF.

The rearrangement links TRBV7-2 to TRBJ2-3; TCRdb proposes TRBD2, but this gene call is untestable without DNA. The length of the CDR3 is 12 residues. The germline V gene encodes CDR1 SGHTA and CDR2 FQGNSA. The chain's CDR3 is CASSPLAATQYF.

J is TRBJ2-1 and V is TRBV20-1; the D gene TCRdb calls, TRBD2, cannot be checked with no DNA. The germline V gene has CDR1 DFQATT and CDR2 SNEGSKA (reference sequence). The CDR3 is 20 amino acids. CDR3 amino acids: CSAREVGLRVGTRLGNEQFF.

The V call is TRBV27, the J call TRBJ1-5. The CDR3 sequence is 14 residues long. CDR1 is MNHEY and CDR2 is SMNVEV in the germline V gene (reference sequence). CDR3 amino acids: CASKLTGNNQPQHF.

V is TRBV4-2 and J is TRBJ1-5; TCRdb names TRBD1, which stays unverified in the absence of DNA. Per germline, CDR1 LGHNA and CDR2 YNFKEQ. CDR3 length: 16 residues. The CDR3 sequence is CASSQGLGGGNQPQHF.

The V gene is TRBV18, the J gene TRBJ2-7. The CDR3 extends over 13 amino acids. CDR1 is KGHSH and CDR2 is LQKENI in the germline V gene. The CDR3 region is CASSPEAIYEQYF.

V and J are TRBV3-1 and TRBJ2-7; the TRBD1 assignment by TCRdb is unverifiable without DNA. This CDR3 region has 13 residues. Germline CDR1 LGHDT, CDR2 YNNKEL (reference sequence). CDR3 residues: CASSRARDYEQYF.

The rearrangement joins TRBV6-2 or TRBV6-3 to TRBJ2-7; there is no DNA to check the TCRdb D call of TRBD1. The CDR3 sequence is 14 residues long. CDR1 is MNHEY, CDR2 SVGEGT, per germline. The CDR3 loop is CASSLGTPSYEQYF.

The V and J genes are TRBV7-2 and TRBJ2-7; TCRdb picks TRBD1, but there is no DNA to check that call. The CDR3 length is 17 residues. CDR1 is SGHTA and CDR2 is FQGNSA in the germline V gene. CDR3 sequence: CASSLFTPSGATYEQYF. Combining the CDR3 with reference TRBV7-2 and TRBJ2-7 gives the whole variable domain GAGVSQSPSNKVTEKGKDVELRCDPISGHTALYWYRQSLGQGLEFLIYFQGNSAPDKSGLPSDRFSAERTGGSVSTLTIQRTQQEDSAVYLCASSLFTPSGATYEQYFGPGTRLTVT.

The CDR3 here is CSVARRLSTDTQYF. This chain joins TRBV29-1 and TRBJ2-3. The CDR3 is made up of 14 amino acids. Germline V lookup: CDR1 SQVTM, CDR2 ANQGSEA.

The chain uses TRBV7-2 and TRBJ2-5. The CDR3 is 15 residues long. The germline CDR1 and CDR2 sequences are SGHTA and FQGNSA. This CDR3 is CASSLAGSEQETQYF. The variable domain in full, completed from reference TRBV7-2 and TRBJ2-5, reads GAGVSQSPSNKVTEKGKDVELRCDPISGHTALYWYRQSLGQGLEFLIYFQGNSAPDKSGLPSDRFSAERTGGSVSTLTIQRTQQEDSAVYLCASSLAGSEQETQYFGPGTRLLVL.

This chain's CDR3 is CSAEVGGNTEAFF. The chain carries TRBV29-1 and TRBJ1-1; the D call from TCRdb, TRBD1, cannot be confirmed without DNA. Germline V lookup: CDR1 SQVTM, CDR2 ANQGSEA. The CDR3 extends over 13 amino acids.

V gene TRBV7-9 combines with J gene TRBJ2-1; TCRdb names TRBD2, which stays unverified in the absence of DNA. Germline values: CDR1 SEHNR, CDR2 FQNEAQ (reference sequence). The CDR3 is 17 amino acids. The CDR3: CASSIGLAGGERDEQFF.

The chain recombines TRBV3-1 with TRBJ2-1; lacking DNA, the TRBD2 call made by TCRdb goes unchecked. Germline loops: CDR1 LGHDT, CDR2 YNNKEL (reference sequence). This CDR3 comprises 16 residues. CDR3 protein: CASSQVTGGPSNEQFF.

This chain uses TRBV20-1 with TRBJ1-3. Looked up from germline, CDR1 is DFQATT and CDR2 is SNEGSKA (reference sequence). This CDR3 has 13 amino acids. CDR3 protein: CSARPAAGNTIYF.

The chain is built from TRBV27 and TRBJ1-3. The CDR3 sequence is 15 residues long. Germline V gene data show CDR1 as MNHEY and CDR2 as SMNVEV (reference sequence). CDR3 sequence: CASSLIGRPGNTIYF.

V usage is TRBV12-3 or TRBV12-4 and J usage is TRBJ2-7; checking the TCRdb D call of TRBD2 is not possible without DNA. The CDR3 is made up of 18 amino acids. The CDR3 here is CASSLAATGGTSGYEQYF.

The chain is built from TRBV18 and TRBJ2-1; no DNA is available, so the TRBD2 call from TCRdb remains unchecked. The CDR3 covers 17 residues. The germline gives CDR1 KGHSH, CDR2 LQKENI. The CDR3: CASSPPLIAQYYNEQFF.